These 16 T cell receptor beta chains were sequenced from one sample in a study of control samples from healthy donors and cancer patients. Assay used: immunoSEQ multiplex PCR; TCRdb lists only in-frame clones, some missing. This table has about 120,000 clones, approximately 90% appearing once. Sequenced input: blood. These TCRs come from a woman under 30 in good health.

The chain couples TRBV25-1 to TRBJ2-1, with D perhaps TRBD2 (5 bases). Germline V gene sequence: CDR1 MGHDK, CDR2 SYGVNS. This CDR3 contains 16 residues. V lost 0 bases, J lost 4 bases, and 13 bases lay in between. The CDR3 DNA reads as TGTGCCAGCAGTGAATATATCAGCGGCGGTTACAATGAGCAGTTCTTC. Amino acids: CASSEYISGGYNEQFF. Supplemented by reference TRBV25-1 and TRBJ2-1, the full variable domain reads EADIYQTPRYLVIGTGKKITLECSQTMGHDKMYWYQQDPGMELHLIHYSYGVNSTEKGDLSSESTVSRIRTEHFPLTLESARPSHTSQYLCASSEYISGGYNEQFFGPGTRLTVL.

CDR3 DNA: TGTGCTAGTGGCCTGGCAGGGGGTCGTGAAAAACTGTTTTTT. Its translation is CASGLAGGREKLFF. The genes are TRBV12-5 and TRBJ1-4; 7 positions match TRBD1. V trimming: 6 bases; J trimming: 7 bases; junction bases outside the gene matches: 8. Germline loops: CDR1 LGHNT, CDR2 FRNRAP. This CDR3 is built from 14 residues.

The sample holds a few counts of this clone. CDR3 in DNA: TGTGCCAGCAGCCAAGACGGGGAGGCAGCGAACACTGAAGCTTTCTTT. It encodes CASSQDGEAANTEAFF. The chain carries TRBV4-2 and TRBJ1-1; unclear D gene. This CDR3 has 16 amino acids. Trimming stripped 0 bases from V and 1 base from J, with 12 bases between. Looked up from germline, CDR1 is LGHNA and CDR2 is YNFKEQ.

The genes are TRBV11-3 and TRBJ1-2; 12 positions match TRBD1. Germline V gene data show CDR1 as SGHNT and CDR2 as YENEEA. The CDR3 runs 19 residues. The V gene end was trimmed by 6 bases and the J gene end by 5 bases; junction bases not matched to a gene: 19. For the CDR3, the DNA is TGTGCCAGCAGTTTAACCCCCTCACGCGGGACAGGGGGCGCGTATGGCTACACCTTC. It codes for CASSLTPSRGTGGAYGYTF.

The chain links TRBV5-4 to TRBJ2-7, with TRBD1 as a possible D gene (5 bases). Germline lookup yields CDR1 SGHNT and CDR2 YYREEE (reference sequence). V gave up 0 bases and J gave up 1 base, with 11 bases separating them. The CDR3 loop spans 15 amino acids. The CDR3 spells CASSLEGAGSYEQYF. DNA of the CDR3: TGTGCCAGCAGCTTGGAAGGGGCAGGTTCCTACGAGCAGTACTTC.

The V and J genes are TRBV15 and TRBJ1-4; 9 positions agree with TRBD1. Per the germline V gene, CDR1 is LNHNV and CDR2 is YYDKDF (reference sequence). CDR3 length: 18 residues. Trimming took 8 bases from V and 6 from J; bases not matched to a gene: 19. The CDR3 reads CATRTSPGQGVSHEKLFF. In DNA form, the CDR3 reads TGTGCCACCCGCACCTCCCCGGGACAGGGCGTTAGTCATGAAAAACTGTTTTTT.

This chain links TRBV19 with TRBJ1-1, with 8 bases aligning to TRBD1. V gave up 5 bases and J gave up 0 bases; unmatched junction bases: 5. Looked up from germline, CDR1 is LNHDA and CDR2 is SQIVND (reference sequence). The CDR3 extends over 15 amino acids. The CDR3 region is CASSPRQGLNTEAFF. CDR3 nucleotide sequence: TGTGCCAGTAGTCCCCGACAGGGGCTGAACACTGAAGCTTTCTTT.

This chain links TRBV7-9 with TRBJ2-3; possibly TRBD2 for D (5 bases). The CDR3 is 15 amino acids. Germline V gene sequence: CDR1 SEHNR, CDR2 FQNEAQ (reference sequence). V was trimmed by 5 bases and J by 7 bases, leaving 19 bases between them. CDR3 coding DNA: TGTGCCAGCAGCCGATCCGGGGATACCCCATATACGCAGTATTTT. Translated: CASSRSGDTPYTQYF.

This chain joins TRBV5-6 and TRBJ2-7; TRBD1 matches 9 bases. The germline CDR1 and CDR2 sequences are SGHDT and YYEEEE. Unmatched junction bases numbered 7, after V lost 2 bases and J lost 4 bases. The CDR3 covers 15 residues. CDR3 sequence: CASSLRGTGRYEQYF. The CDR3 coding sequence is TGTGCCAGCAGCTTACGTGGGACAGGGAGGTACGAGCAGTACTTC.

V and J are TRBV19 and TRBJ1-5; maybe TRBD1 (5 bases). Trimming left V 2 bases short and J 2 bases short, with 10 bases between. Looked up from germline, CDR1 is LNHDA and CDR2 is SQIVND (reference sequence). CDR3 length: 15 amino acids. CDR3: CASSILAGGNQPQHF. The CDR3 nucleotides are TGTGCCAGTAGTATACTTGCGGGGGGCAATCAGCCCCAGCATTTT.

The chain links TRBV25-1 to TRBJ1-1; 7 bases fit TRBD1. The CDR3 spans 15 residues. V lost 6 bases and J lost 1; bases outside the gene matches: 8. The germline V gene has CDR1 MGHDK and CDR2 SYGVNS. CDR3 nucleotides: TGTGCCAGCAGCTACCTGACAGGGCGGAACACTGAAGCTTTCTTT. This encodes CASSYLTGRNTEAFF.

This clone appeared once. The chain links TRBV5-5 to TRBJ2-1, with D perhaps TRBD1 or TRBD2 (5 bases each). Germline-derived CDR1 and CDR2 are SGHKS and YYEKEE (reference sequence). This CDR3 region has 15 residues. Trimming took off 3 bases at V and 8 bases at J, with 18 bases between the two ends. The CDR3 loop reads CASSSRVPGRDEQFF. The CDR3 DNA reads as TGTGCCAGCAGCTCCAGGGTCCCGGGAAGGGATGAGCAGTTCTTC.

The gene calls are TRBV27 and TRBJ2-1; perhaps TRBD2 as D (7 bases). Trimming removed 6 bases at V and 0 bases at J, with 15 bases between. The CDR3 length is 16 residues. Germline assignment: CDR1 MNHEY and CDR2 SMNVEV (reference sequence). The CDR3 protein is CASRPRGQSSYNEQFF. The CDR3 coding sequence is TGTGCCAGCAGACCGCGGGGGCAGAGCTCCTACAATGAGCAGTTCTTC.

This clone was counted once. CDR3 amino acids: CASSIGTTGANVLTF. DNA of the CDR3: TGTGCCAGTAGTATTGGGACTACTGGGGCCAACGTCCTGACTTTC. V and J are TRBV19 and TRBJ2-6; TRBD2 aligns across 7 bases. Per the germline V gene, CDR1 is LNHDA and CDR2 is SQIVND (reference sequence). The CDR3 totals 15 residues. V lost 3 bases and J lost 2; bases outside the gene matches: 1. Looking up the rest from reference TRBV19 and TRBJ2-6 gives the full variable domain: DGGITQSPKYLFRKEGQNVTLSCEQNLNHDAMYWYRQDPGQGLRLIYYSQIVNDFQKGDIAEGYSVSREKKESFPLTVTSAQKNPTAFYLCASSIGTTGANVLTFGAGSRLTVL.

The chain combines TRBV11-1 with TRBJ2-3, with TRBD2 as a possible D gene (6 bases). V lost 1 base to trimming and J lost 5 bases, with 10 bases between them. CDR3 length equals 14 residues. Germline assignment: CDR1 SGHAT and CDR2 FQDESV (reference sequence). The CDR3 DNA reads as TGTGCCAGCAGCTTAGTGAAAGCGGGAGATACGCAGTATTTT. It yields the protein CASSLVKAGDTQYF.

The J gene is TRBJ1-5, the V gene TRBV30, with 7 nucleotides matching TRBD1. V lost 2 bases and J lost 1; bases outside the gene matches: 11. The germline CDR1 and CDR2 sequences are GTSNPN and SVGIG (reference sequence). The CDR3 has 17 residues. The CDR3 nucleotides read TGTGCCTGGAGTTTGCCCAGGGGGAGGGTAAGCAATCAGCCCCAGCATTTT. Translating it yields CAWSLPRGRVSNQPQHF.